This T cell receptor beta chain was sequenced in a study of OX40 agonist ivuxolimab in advanced cancers. The trim removed 7 bases at V and 6 bases at J, leaving 10 bases unmatched. CDR3 length: 14 amino acids. CDR1 MDHEN and CDR2 SYDVKM come from the germline V gene. Findings and limits, study-wide: The study observed clonal expansion of CD4+ and CD8+ blood T cells by week 6 at 0.1 to 3.0 mg/kg.

The assay was immunoSEQ multiplex PCR, and TCRdb's table has in-frame clones only and misses some. The data show tens of thousands of clones, just over 90% seen once. Comments on this clone: The target antigen is unknown.

This chain links TRBV28 with TRBJ1-2, with 8 bases matching TRBD1. The receptor's source is an adult with an advanced solid tumor such as melanoma, head and neck, liver or kidney cancer. The material was CD4+ or CD8+ T cells sorted from blood, obtained in a trial of the OX40 agonist ivuxolimab. The DNA of the CDR3 is TGTGCCAGCAAGCAACAGGGGGGAGGTGATGGCTACACCTTC. Amino acids: CASKQQGGGDGYTF.